The entry below gives a single T cell receptor beta chain sequence along with its context. What it recognizes is unknown. Compared with germline, one end of the junction differs, possibly owing to a read error. With 60 Vbeta and 13 Jbeta primers, the PCR was carried out. In the study's own analysis: The count from a later analysis was 70 million to 85 million unique TCR beta chains, some 10 million of them shared. Sequenced by immunoSEQ multiplex PCR; TCRdb stores in-frame clones only, minus some. That table supplies the V and J calls and clone size; D and trimming were determined from the DNA. The sample holds 150,000 to 200,000 clones; more than 75% are singletons and the top ten take 2% to 2.5%. This specimen belongs to a study of cytomegalovirus exposure and HLA in healthy donors. The study, taken as a whole, reports: Per a later analysis, HLA-associated TCR beta chains showed more clonal expansion than other, equally common TCR beta chains.

The donors comprised healthy bone marrow donors. The CDR3 runs 15 residues. Germline loops: CDR1 MDHEN, CDR2 SYDVKM. This receptor was identified in a woman aged 25 to 39 in good health and CMV-seropositive. Sequencing input: PBMCs. This chain uses TRBV28 with TRBJ2-3; a possible D gene is TRBD2 (6 bases). The CDR3 protein is CATSGREAGTDTQYF. The DNA of the CDR3 is TGTGCCACCAGTGGGCGGGAAGCGGGCACAGATACGCAGTATTTT.